The 21 T cell receptor beta chains presented below share a single source sample, sequenced in a study of T cell repertoires in cytomegalovirus infection. TCRdb used MiXCR to reprocess the reads, holding one entry per CDR3 protein. The table includes about 200,000 distinct CDR3 sequences, more than 9% detected once. Source material: PBMCs. The receptors shown here come from a human donor in good health (CMV status not recorded). Some clones in this sample may be carry-over from other donors' samples.

V gene TRBV12-3 or TRBV12-4 combines with J gene TRBJ1-1; D unclear. The CDR3 loop spans 11 amino acids. Trimming shortened V by 5 bases and J by 4 bases, and 5 bases separated the two germline ends. The CDR3 protein is CASSKSTEAFF. The CDR3 DNA reads as TGTGCCAGCAGTAAAAGCACTGAAGCTTTCTTT.

The sample holds many counts of this clonotype. Here the CDR3 reads CASRGDSYSGANVLTF. In nucleotides, the CDR3 is TGTGCCAGCAGGGGGGACAGTTACTCTGGGGCCAACGTCCTGACTTTC. V gene TRBV6-1 combines with J gene TRBJ2-6, with TRBD1 identical over 7 bases. Germline CDR1 reads MNHNS; CDR2 reads SASEGT. This CDR3 comprises 16 residues. V was pared by 6 bases and J by 0 bases, with 5 bases of the junction left unmatched.

Ten or more counts support this clonotype. The rearrangement joins TRBV28 to TRBJ1-2, with 7 bases lining up with TRBD1. J lost 2 bases, V lost 6 bases, and 12 bases had no gene match. Germline V lookup: CDR1 MDHEN, CDR2 SYDVKM. The CDR3 has 16 amino acids. The CDR3 coding sequence is TGTGCCAGCAGGGAACCCGGGACAGACAAGAACTATGGCTACACCTTC. Translation: CASREPGTDKNYGYTF.

This clonotype was seen ten or more times. The chain has TRBV28 and TRBJ2-5, with 11 bases identical to TRBD2. With 4 bases clipped from V and 3 bases from J, the junction kept 4 bases outside the gene matches. Germline V CDR1 and CDR2: MDHEN, SYDVKM. CDR3 length: 15 residues. The CDR3 DNA is TGTGCCAGCAGTTATAGCGGGGGGGCCGAAGAGACCCAGTACTTC. The encoded protein is CASSYSGGAEETQYF.

The rearrangement links TRBV29-1 to TRBJ1-2; the match to TRBD1 covers 7 bases. V lost 8 bases, J lost 0 bases, and 12 bases stayed unmatched. Germline V gene lookup returns CDR1 SQVTM and CDR2 ANQGSEA. CDR3 length equals 15 residues. The CDR3 loop is CSSRMWDRANYGYTF. For the CDR3, the DNA is TGCAGCTCCCGGATGTGGGACAGAGCTAACTATGGCTACACCTTC.

This clonotype was seen ten or more times. The chain combines TRBV6-1 with TRBJ2-1; tentative D call: TRBD1 (6 bases). V was clipped by 5 bases and J by 6 bases, with 14 bases between them. Germline CDR1 reads MNHNS; CDR2 reads SASEGT. The CDR3 has 14 amino acids. The CDR3 here is CASSKGDIGNEQFF. The CDR3 nucleotides read TGTGCCAGCAGTAAAGGGGACATTGGCAATGAGCAGTTCTTC.

The sample holds a few counts of this clonotype. The rearrangement uses TRBV15 and TRBJ2-1; TRBD1 matches at 7 bases. J was trimmed by 5 bases and V by 4 bases; bases with no gene match: 5. Germline-derived CDR1 and CDR2 are LNHNV and YYDKDF (reference sequence). This CDR3 has 14 amino acids. The CDR3 DNA is TGTGCCACCAGCAAGGACAGGCTCAACAATGAGCAGTTCTTC. It encodes CATSKDRLNNEQFF. Full variable domain (outside the CDR3, taken from reference TRBV15 and TRBJ2-1): DAMVIQNPRYQVTQFGKPVTLSCSQTLNHNVMYWYQQKSSQAPKLLFHYYDKDFNNEADTPDNFQSRRPNTSFCFLDIRSPGLGDTAMYLCATSKDRLNNEQFFGPGTRLTVL.

This clonotype was seen more than once but under ten times. The rearrangement links TRBV12-3 or TRBV12-4 to TRBJ2-5; TRBD1 aligns across 7 bases. CDR3 size: 14 residues. The J segment lost 4 bases and the V segment lost 5 bases, leaving 7 bases of the junction unmatched. CDR3 nucleotide sequence: TGTGCCAGCAGTCCCGACAGGGCTAGAGAGACCCAGTACTTC. Its protein product is CASSPDRARETQYF.

This clonotype was counted at least ten times. The rearrangement uses TRBV12-3 or TRBV12-4 and TRBJ1-5; D is uncertain. The CDR3 length is 14 residues. Trimming took off 2 bases at V and 3 bases at J, with 8 bases between the two ends. The CDR3 coding sequence is TGTGCCAGCAGTTTAAGAGGGTTCAATCAGCCCCAGCATTTT. The encoded protein is CASSLRGFNQPQHF.

In this sample, this clonotype turned up many times. The chain couples TRBV9 to TRBJ2-1; possibly TRBD1 for D (6 bases). V was cut by 4 bases and J by 2 bases, with 16 bases left in between. Germline CDR1 reads SGDLS; CDR2 reads YYNGEE. The CDR3 consists of 16 residues. CDR3 DNA sequence: TGTGCCAGCAGCTTTCAGGCAGGGGTTGCCTACAATGAGCAGTTCTTC. Translating it yields CASSFQAGVAYNEQFF.

This clonotype showed up many times. This chain links TRBV7-2 with TRBJ2-3; D not resolved. Germline V gives CDR1 SGHTA, CDR2 FQGNSA. The CDR3 spans 14 residues. The ends were cut back, 0 bases at V and 2 bases at J, with 6 bases in the middle. CDR3 amino acids: CASSLAQNTDTQYF. DNA for the CDR3: TGTGCCAGCAGCTTAGCACAGAACACAGATACGCAGTATTTT.

Ten or more counts support this clonotype. The V and J genes are TRBV7-2 and TRBJ2-1; weak D call: TRBD2 (6 bases). Germline values: CDR1 SGHTA, CDR2 FQGNSA. The V end was cut by 5 bases, the J end by 6 bases, with 14 bases between. This CDR3 is 14 amino acids long. CDR3 DNA: TGTGCCAGCAGCGACCCGGGGAGGATCAATGAGCAGTTCTTC. Translating it yields CASSDPGRINEQFF.

This clonotype was seen a handful of times. The chain couples TRBV20-1 to TRBJ2-1; 8 bases agree with TRBD2. Germline-derived CDR1 and CDR2 are DFQATT and SNEGSKA (reference sequence). This CDR3 has 15 residues. V lost 1 base to trimming and J lost 9 bases; unmatched junction nucleotides: 11. The CDR3 DNA follows: TGCAGTGCTAGAGTAATGGGGACTAGGGCTCTTGAGCAGTTCTTC. Amino acid sequence: CSARVMGTRALEQFF.

V usage is TRBV29-1 and J usage is TRBJ2-3; no clear D. This CDR3 contains 11 residues. The germline V and J ends were trimmed by 4 bases and 6 bases, with 8 bases remaining between them. Germline V gene data show CDR1 as SQVTM and CDR2 as ANQGSEA. The CDR3 reads CSVALVDTQYF. The CDR3, as DNA: TGCAGCGTTGCCTTGGTGGATACGCAGTATTTT.

This clonotype was recorded many times. V and J are TRBV19 and TRBJ1-5; no firm D call. The V gene's germline CDR1 is LNHDA and CDR2 SQIVND (reference sequence). The CDR3 is 14 residues long. V lost 3 bases to trimming and J lost 3 bases, with 9 bases between them. Here the CDR3 reads CASSIPRNNQPQHF. The CDR3 nucleotides read TGTGCCAGTAGTATCCCCCGAAACAATCAGCCCCAGCATTTT.

J is TRBJ2-1 and V is TRBV6-2 or TRBV6-3; D is perhaps TRBD2 (7 bases). CDR3 length: 13 amino acids. Between the trimmed V and J ends, which lost 8 bases and 8 bases, there was a span of 16 bases. Per the germline V gene, CDR1 is MNHEY and CDR2 is SVGEGT. The CDR3 loop is CASSLRGADEQFF. The CDR3 DNA sequence: TGTGCCAGCTCTCTCCGGGGGGCTGATGAGCAGTTCTTC.

This clonotype was detected many times. The chain employs TRBV27 and TRBJ1-2, with 8 bases that match TRBD1. CDR3 size: 13 residues. The J segment lost 8 bases and the V segment lost 5 bases, leaving 7 bases of the junction unmatched. Germline V lookup: CDR1 MNHEY, CDR2 SMNVEV (reference sequence). This chain's CDR3 is CASSERQGQGYTF. DNA of the CDR3: TGTGCCAGCAGTGAACGACAGGGGCAAGGCTACACCTTC.

This clonotype has a count of ten or more. The chain couples TRBV6-5 to TRBJ2-3, with D possibly being TRBD1 (5 bases). Germline CDR1 is MNHEY and CDR2 is SVGAGI. The CDR3 runs to 15 residues. V was clipped by 2 bases and J by 3 bases, with 12 bases between them. CDR3 bases: TGTGCCAGCAGTTACGCAGCGACAGCTACAGATACGCAGTATTTT. Its translation: CASSYAATATDTQYF.

The CDR3 DNA sequence: TGCAGTGCTGGGAGACATCAAGATACGCAGTATTTT. Amino acid sequence: CSAGRHQDTQYF. The rearrangement uses TRBV20-1 and TRBJ2-3; D might be TRBD2 (5 bases). CDR1 and CDR2 (germline): DFQATT, SNEGSKA (reference sequence). Trimming took off 5 bases at V and 5 bases at J, with 11 bases between the two ends. CDR3 size: 12 residues.

This clonotype was seen many times. The V call is TRBV24-1, the J call TRBJ2-1; TRBD2 agrees at 12 bases. The length of the CDR3 is 17 residues. With 4 bases clipped from V and 0 bases from J, the junction kept 3 bases outside the gene matches. CDR1 and CDR2 (germline): KGHDR, SFDVKD. The CDR3 protein is CATSDPTSGSSYNEQFF. In nucleotides, the CDR3 is TGTGCCACCAGTGACCCGACTAGCGGGAGCTCCTACAATGAGCAGTTCTTC.

This clonotype came up many times. The chain uses TRBV11-3 and TRBJ2-2, with D uncertain. CDR1 SGHNT and CDR2 YENEEA come from the germline V gene. Trimming took 4 bases from V and 7 from J, leaving 10 bases between them. This CDR3 is 13 amino acids long. CDR3 in amino acids: CASSSMGYGELFF. The CDR3 nucleotides read TGTGCCAGCAGCTCCATGGGTTACGGGGAGCTGTTTTTT.